This record concerns one T cell receptor beta chain sequence. Its ends do not fully match the called genes, so a read error is possible. The sample originates from a study of Graves' ophthalmopathy and Graves' hyperthyroidism. Amplifying from RNA transcripts, the study obtained TCR beta CDR3 regions. Second-round multiplex PCR came after a first-round RT-PCR that employed HTBI primers. TCRdb re-derived calls from the multiplex PCR reads in MiXCR, one entry per CDR3 protein. The sample has approximately 1.2 million distinct CDR3 sequences; about 38% are singletons. The CDR3 runs to 18 residues. From germline, CDR1 is SGDLS and CDR2 YYNGEE.

The sequenced sample was peripheral blood or thyroid tissue (not recorded which). The source is an adult man with Graves' hyperthyroidism. This rearrangement joins TRBV9 to TRBJ1-1; TRBD1 is a possible D gene (6 bases). CDR3 DNA sequence: TGTGCCTGCAGCGTCCCCGGGCGCAGGGGATTTGGGAACACTGAAGCTTTCTTT. The encoded protein is CACSVPGRRGFGNTEAFF.